The rows below give T cell receptor beta chains drawn from one sample of a study of OX40 agonist ivuxolimab in advanced cancers. Clones were read by immunoSEQ multiplex PCR, and TCRdb kept only the in-frame ones, dropping some. The table includes approximately 90,000 clones, over 85% detected once. Sequenced material: CD4+ or CD8+ T cells sorted from blood, taken in a trial of the OX40 agonist ivuxolimab. These receptors originate from an adult with an advanced solid tumor such as melanoma, head and neck, liver or kidney cancer. The CDR3 runs from the conserved cysteine through the conserved F or W. The D gene is left open where the match is weak. Some rows have no size entry. The others give once, few or many, or a class for an expanded clone.

clone_size j_call v_call d_call cdr3_aa cdr3_nt
- TRBJ2-5 TRBV28 - CASSSPETQYF TGTGCCAGCAGTTCACCAGAGACCCAGTACTTC
- TRBJ2-4 TRBV19 - CASSRTADNIQYF TGTGCCAGTAGTCGGACGGCCGACAACATTCAGTACTTC
once TRBJ2-1 TRBV27 - CASSRDLGPEQFF TGTGCCAGCAGCAGGGACCTAGGCCCGGAGCAGTTCTTC
- TRBJ2-5 TRBV5-6 TRBD1 CASRPTGVIQETQYF TGTGCCAGCAGACCGACAGGGGTTATCCAAGAGACCCAGTACTTC
- TRBJ1-4 TRBV7-2 - CASSLGAGNEKLFF TGTGCCAGCAGCTTAGGGGCAGGGAATGAAAAACTGTTTTTT
- TRBJ2-2 TRBV28 - CASSLWTANTGELFF TGTGCCAGCAGTCTCTGGACAGCGAACACCGGGGAGCTGTTTTTT
- TRBJ2-3 TRBV7-7 - CASSPGYSNTQYF TGTGCCAGCAGCCCGGGGTACTCCAACACGCAGTATTTT
- TRBJ1-1 TRBV19 - CAVGGSTEAFF TGTGCCGTCGGGGGGAGCACTGAAGCTTTCTTT
once TRBJ2-3 TRBV7-9 - CASSVRASLGTQYF TGTGCCAGCAGCGTCCGGGCCAGCTTAGGTACGCAGTATTTT
- TRBJ2-7 TRBV6-6 TRBD2 CAIAGEGSYEQYF TGTGCCATCGCCGGGGAGGGCTCCTACGAGCAGTACTTC
- TRBJ1-1 TRBV27 - CASSPYGIELHTEAFF TGTGCCAGCAGCCCATACGGGATAGAGCTTCACACTGAAGCTTTCTTT
- TRBJ2-5 TRBV7-2 TRBD1 CASSFMGTGALGTQYF TGTGCCAGCAGCTTCATGGGGACAGGGGCCTTAGGGACCCAGTACTTC
- TRBJ2-3 TRBV19 - CASSMGAGLTDTQYF TGTGCCAGTAGTATGGGTGCGGGACTCACAGATACGCAGTATTTT
- TRBJ2-7 TRBV18 TRBD1 CASSPGLAGGYEQYF TGTGCCAGCTCACCAGGTCTGGCAGGGGGCTACGAGCAGTACTTC
- TRBJ1-1 TRBV27 TRBD1 CASSPGQASTEAFF TGTGCCAGCAGTCCCGGACAGGCATCGACTGAAGCTTTCTTT
- TRBJ1-4 TRBV19 - CASRTWTAEVSEKLFF TGTGCCAGTAGGACTTGGACAGCCGAAGTTAGTGAAAAACTGTTTTTT
- TRBJ1-2 TRBV28 - CASNFPSGNYGYTF TGTGCCAGCAATTTCCCCTCAGGGAACTATGGCTACACCTTC
once TRBJ2-7 TRBV7-2 - CASSRGRYSYEQYF TGTGCCAGCTCCCGGGGGCGATACTCCTACGAGCAGTACTTC
- TRBJ2-3 TRBV28 - CASSLYGNTDTQYF TGTGCCAGCAGTTTATACGGAAACACAGATACGCAGTATTTT
- TRBJ2-2 TRBV5-4 - CASRLFLSRRTPEDTGELFF TGTGCCAGCCGCCTTTTTCTGTCACGCCGGACCCCGGAGGACACCGGGGAGCTGTTTTTT
- TRBJ2-6 TRBV18 TRBD1 CASSPRDRGDSGANVLTF TGTGCCAGCTCACCACGGGACAGGGGAGACTCTGGGGCCAACGTCCTGACTTTC
- TRBJ2-2 TRBV18 - CASSPGSANTGELFF TGTGCCAGCTCGCCGGGTTCCGCGAACACCGGGGAGCTGTTTTTT
- TRBJ2-3 TRBV6-1 - CASRPPGLPTDTQYF TGTGCCAGCAGACCCCCGGGGCTTCCCACAGATACGCAGTATTTT
- TRBJ1-1 TRBV7-9 - CASSSSGVTTAFF TGTGCCAGCAGCTCGTCCGGGGTAACTACGGCTTTCTTT
- TRBJ2-7 TRBV6-5 - CASSYGRSSSYEQYF TGTGCCAGCAGTTATGGTCGGTCAAGCTCCTACGAGCAGTACTTC
- TRBJ1-3 TRBV5-4 - CASSLWKGSDTIYF TGTGCCAGCAGCTTGTGGAAGGGGTCGGACACCATATATTTT
- TRBJ2-6 TRBV10-3 TRBD1 CATRTGAGANVLTF TGTGCCACCCGGACAGGGGCTGGGGCCAACGTCCTGACTTTC
once TRBJ2-3 TRBV5-1 - CASSFAGAITDTQYF TGCGCCAGCAGCTTTGCGGGGGCTATCACAGATACGCAGTATTTT
- TRBJ2-5 TRBV27 - CASSRSLQETQYF TGTGCCAGCAGCCGTAGCCTCCAAGAGACCCAGTACTTC
- TRBJ2-7 TRBV6-6 TRBD2 CASASGGIGYEQYF TGTGCCAGCGCTAGCGGGGGGATAGGATACGAGCAGTACTTC
- TRBJ1-1 TRBV30 - CAWSPQVSENTEAFF TGTGCCTGGAGTCCCCAGGTTTCCGAGAACACTGAAGCTTTCTTT
- TRBJ2-2 TRBV15 - CATSFRQTRRELFF TGTGCCACCAGCTTTCGACAGACTCGGCGGGAGCTGTTTTTT
- TRBJ2-7 TRBV29-1 - CSVAGASNEQYF TGCAGCGTGGCCGGGGCTAGCAACGAGCAGTACTTC
- TRBJ2-4 TRBV6-1 - CASTPGLLAKNIQYF TGTGCCAGCACACCGGGACTCCTAGCCAAAAACATTCAGTACTTC
- TRBJ1-2 TRBV28 TRBD1 CASSFGGQGTNYTF TGTGCCAGCAGTTTTGGGGGACAGGGGACAAACTACACCTTC
- TRBJ1-1 TRBV28 - CASTDRPNTEAFF TGTGCCAGCACCGACAGACCGAACACTGAAGCTTTCTTT
few TRBJ1-4 TRBV4-3 TRBD1 CASSQDQGAKSGKLFF TGCGCCAGCAGCCAAGATCAGGGGGCGAAATCAGGGAAACTGTTTTTT
- TRBJ2-7 TRBV30 TRBD1 CAWSSSTGIEYF TGTGCCTGGAGTTCTTCGACAGGGATTGAGTACTTC
- TRBJ1-2 TRBV28 - CASSLGSLYGYTF TGTGCCAGCAGTTTAGGGAGCCTCTATGGCTACACCTTC
- TRBJ2-3 TRBV30 TRBD1 CAWSVQGDTQYF TGTGCCTGGAGTGTACAGGGGGATACGCAGTATTTT
- TRBJ2-7 TRBV5-1 TRBD1 CASTPQGQDPYEQYF TGCGCCAGCACCCCGCAGGGACAGGACCCCTACGAGCAGTACTTC
- TRBJ2-5 TRBV7-7 - CASSLDRKETQYF TGTGCTAGCAGCTTAGACAGGAAAGAGACCCAGTACTTC
once TRBJ1-1 TRBV5-1 - CASKKGGDNTEAFF TGCGCCAGCAAGAAGGGAGGCGATAACACTGAAGCTTTCTTT
- TRBJ2-5 TRBV7-9 - CASSLYVGTQYF TGTGCCAGCAGCTTATATGTGGGGACCCAGTACTTC
- TRBJ2-1 TRBV7-2 - CASSFSRTDNEQFF TGTGCCAGCAGCTTTAGTAGGACCGACAATGAGCAGTTCTTC
- TRBJ1-6 TRBV19 TRBD1 CASSGQGSYNSPLHF TGTGCCAGTAGTGGACAGGGCTCCTATAATTCACCCCTCCACTTT
- TRBJ2-7 TRBV28 - CASSLPVSPYEQYF TGTGCCAGCAGTTTACCAGTTTCCCCCTACGAGCAGTACTTC
- TRBJ2-7 TRBV7-9 - CASSLDPGKTYEQYF TGTGCCAGCAGCTTAGATCCCGGCAAGACCTACGAGCAGTACTTC
- TRBJ1-2 TRBV7-2 - CASSLAYGYTF TGTGCCAGCAGCTTAGCCTATGGCTACACCTTC
- TRBJ1-6 TRBV19 TRBD1 CASTAQGAGSPLHF TGTGCCAGTACCGCACAGGGGGCAGGATCACCCCTCCACTTT
- TRBJ1-2 TRBV11-2 - CASSLATDYGYTF TGTGCCAGCAGCTTAGCTACTGACTATGGCTACACCTTC
- TRBJ2-5 TRBV28 - CASYLSGYQETQYF TGTGCCAGCTACCTTTCCGGGTACCAAGAGACCCAGTACTTC
- TRBJ1-2 TRBV7-2 - CASTAGQKIYGYTF TGTGCCAGCACCGCTGGACAGAAGATCTATGGCTACACCTTC
- TRBJ1-1 TRBV27 - CASSSFMNTEAFF TGTGCCAGCAGTTCGTTTATGAACACTGAAGCTTTCTTT
- TRBJ2-5 TRBV11-2 - CASSPGTGPIVTQYF TGTGCCAGCAGCCCGGGAACGGGTCCGATCGTCACCCAGTACTTC
- TRBJ2-1 TRBV4-1 TRBD2 CASSQGPSGGAVNEQFF TGCGCCAGCAGCCAAGGACCTAGCGGGGGGGCCGTCAATGAGCAGTTCTTC
- TRBJ2-2 TRBV7-3 - CASSLSGANTGELFF TGTGCCAGCAGCTTATCGGGGGCCAACACCGGGGAGCTGTTTTTT
- TRBJ2-7 TRBV10-3 - CAISESRLAYEQYF TGTGCCATCAGTGAGTCGAGGCTAGCCTACGAGCAGTACTTC
- TRBJ2-7 TRBV23-1 - CASSQSWDILAVYEQYF TGCGCCAGCAGTCAATCCTGGGACATCCTCGCCGTCTACGAGCAGTACTTC